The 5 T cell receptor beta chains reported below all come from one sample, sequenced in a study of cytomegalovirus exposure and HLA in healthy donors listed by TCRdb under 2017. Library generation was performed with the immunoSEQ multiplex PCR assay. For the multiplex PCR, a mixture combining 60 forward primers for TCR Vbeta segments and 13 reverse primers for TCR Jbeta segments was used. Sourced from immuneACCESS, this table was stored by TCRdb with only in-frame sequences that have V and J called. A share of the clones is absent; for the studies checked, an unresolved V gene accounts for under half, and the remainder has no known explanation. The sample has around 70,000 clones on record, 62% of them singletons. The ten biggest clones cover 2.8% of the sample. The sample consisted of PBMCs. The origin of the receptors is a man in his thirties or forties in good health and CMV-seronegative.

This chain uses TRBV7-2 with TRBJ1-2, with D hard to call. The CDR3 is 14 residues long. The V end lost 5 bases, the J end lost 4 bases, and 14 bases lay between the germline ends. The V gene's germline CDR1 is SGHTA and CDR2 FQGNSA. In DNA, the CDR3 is TGTGCCAGCAGCCAAGAGCGAAGCACCTATGGCTACACCTTC. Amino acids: CASSQERSTYGYTF.

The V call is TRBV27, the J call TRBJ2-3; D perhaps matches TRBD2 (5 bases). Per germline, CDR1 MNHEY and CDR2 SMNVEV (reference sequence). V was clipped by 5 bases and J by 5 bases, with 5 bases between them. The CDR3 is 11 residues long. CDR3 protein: CASSAGDTQYF. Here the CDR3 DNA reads TGTGCCAGCAGTGCGGGAGATACGCAGTATTTT.

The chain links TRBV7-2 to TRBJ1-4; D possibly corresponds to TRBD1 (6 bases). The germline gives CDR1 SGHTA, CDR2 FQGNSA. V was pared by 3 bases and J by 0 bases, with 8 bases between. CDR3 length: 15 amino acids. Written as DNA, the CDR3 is TGTGCCAGCAGCTTGGACAGTGCAACTAATGAAAAACTGTTTTTT. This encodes CASSLDSATNEKLFF.

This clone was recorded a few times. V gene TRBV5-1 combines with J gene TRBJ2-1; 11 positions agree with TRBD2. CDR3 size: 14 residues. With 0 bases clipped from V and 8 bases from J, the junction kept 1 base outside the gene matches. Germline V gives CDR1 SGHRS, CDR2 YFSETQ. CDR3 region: CASSLALAGDEQFF. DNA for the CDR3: TGCGCCAGCAGCTTGGCACTAGCGGGGGATGAGCAGTTCTTC. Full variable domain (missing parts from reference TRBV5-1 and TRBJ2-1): KAGVTQTPRYLIKTRGQQVTLSCSPISGHRSVSWYQQTPGQGLQFLFEYFSETQRNKGNFPGRFSGRQFSNSRSEMNVSTLELGDSALYLCASSLALAGDEQFFGPGTRLTVL.

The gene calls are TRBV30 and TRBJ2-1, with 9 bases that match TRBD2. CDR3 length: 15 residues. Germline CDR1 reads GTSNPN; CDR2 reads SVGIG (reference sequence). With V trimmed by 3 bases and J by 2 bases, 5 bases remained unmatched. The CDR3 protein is CAWRSLAGTYNEQFF. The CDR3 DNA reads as TGTGCCTGGAGATCGCTAGCGGGGACCTACAATGAGCAGTTCTTC.